These 8 T cell receptor beta chains came from one sample sequenced in a study of identical twins (dated by TCRdb to between 2015 and 2016). The protocol used for the library was 5' RACE. Sequencing used an Illumina HiSeq 2000. Through fastp at Q25 and MiXCR, TCRdb rebuilt clones from the public reads, retaining in-frame beta chains. Rows with a matching CDR3 protein are joined into one entry that keeps the most common DNA and genes. The sample has approximately 500,000 distinct CDR3 sequences on record, approximately 14% of them singletons. The top ten clones comprise roughly 0.42% of the sample. This sample also appeared in a second study, on yellow fever vaccine responses in identical twins.

The sample taken for sequencing was CD4+ T cells sorted from blood. The receptors were gathered from a woman aged 18-29 years in good health.

The sample holds many counts of this clonotype. The gene calls are TRBV12-3 or TRBV12-4 and TRBJ1-2; D remains unclear. This CDR3 contains 13 residues. The ends were cut back, 3 bases at V and 2 bases at J, with 7 bases in the middle. Here the CDR3 DNA reads TGTGCCAGCAGTTTCGGCAGAAACTATGGCTACACCTTC. It is translated as CASSFGRNYGYTF.

V gene TRBV7-9 combines with J gene TRBJ2-1; a possible D gene is TRBD2 (6 bases). Germline CDR1 and CDR2: SEHNR and FQNEAQ (reference sequence). Trimming pared 5 bases from V and 0 bases from J, leaving 17 bases between. The CDR3 consists of 17 residues. The DNA of the CDR3 is TGTGCCAGCAGCCCATCCTGGGGAGCGGGCTCCTACAATGAGCAGTTCTTC. It encodes CASSPSWGAGSYNEQFF.

This chain uses TRBV24-1 with TRBJ2-3; D unclear. V was pared by 3 bases and J by 0 bases, with 18 bases between. There are 18 residues in the CDR3. Germline CDR1 and CDR2: KGHDR and SFDVKD. As DNA, the CDR3 is TGTGCCACCAGTGATAGGTTCTTGGAGCCTCTAAGCACAGATACGCAGTATTTT. Translated: CATSDRFLEPLSTDTQYF.

This clonotype was observed a handful of times. The V and J genes are TRBV14 and TRBJ2-1; 9 bases agree with TRBD1. In germline, CDR1 is SGHDN, CDR2 FVKESK. V shed 6 bases, J shed 9 bases, and the junction held 12 bases outside the gene matches. The CDR3 is 15 amino acids. This CDR3 reads CASSPGTGYGGEQFF. The CDR3 DNA reads TGTGCCAGCAGTCCCGGGACAGGGTACGGCGGTGAGCAGTTCTTC. Looking up the rest from reference TRBV14 and TRBJ2-1 gives the full variable domain: EAGVTQFPSHSVIEKGQTVTLRCDPISGHDNLYWYRRVMGKEIKFLLHFVKESKQDESGMPNNRFLAERTGGTYSTLKVQPAELEDSGVYFCASSPGTGYGGEQFFGPGTRLTVL.

The rearrangement joins TRBV10-3 to TRBJ2-2, with 9 bases matching TRBD2. The V and J ends lost 3 bases and 6 bases, in that order; junction bases with no gene match: 11. There are 17 residues in the CDR3. In germline, CDR1 is ENHRY, CDR2 SYGVKD. CDR3 DNA sequence: TGTGCCATCAGTGACGATTCTAGCGGGACGGTTCCCGGGGAGCTGTTTTTT. It specifies CAISDDSSGTVPGELFF.

This clonotype was detected only a few times. The chain couples TRBV10-3 to TRBJ2-7; tentatively, D is TRBD1 (5 bases). The V gene's germline CDR1 is ENHRY and CDR2 SYGVKD. The CDR3 runs 14 residues. The ends were cut back, 0 bases at V and 3 bases at J, with 9 bases in the middle. This chain's CDR3 is CAISESKDSYEQYV. For the CDR3, the DNA is TGTGCCATCAGTGAGTCGAAAGACAGCTACGAGCAGTACGTC.

The chain employs TRBV2 and TRBJ2-7; D gene uncertain. The CDR3 extends over 13 amino acids. V was pared by 1 base and J by 4 bases, with 8 bases between. CDR1 and CDR2 from the germline V gene are SNHLY and FYNNEI. The CDR3 reads CASSEGLLYEQYV. In nucleotides, the CDR3 is TGTGCCAGCAGTGAAGGGTTACTTTACGAGCAGTACGTC.

This sequence joins TRBV6-1 and TRBJ1-5; D unresolved. V shed 6 bases and J shed 13 bases, with 10 bases lying between them. Germline CDR1 is MNHNS and CDR2 is SASEGT. The CDR3 is made up of 10 amino acids. The CDR3 loop is CASRNEIQHF. CDR3 DNA sequence: TGTGCCAGCAGAAACGAAATTCAGCATTTT.